This T cell receptor (beta chain) derives from a study of PD-L1 blockade in urothelial cancer. Study details: Atezolizumab was started by patients in 2014 at 1,200 mg intravenously every 3 weeks. T cells numbered a median of 141,255 in the blood samples. Study observations and caveats: Durable benefit was linked to greater 3-week expansion of tumor-associated blood clones.

Germline loops: CDR1 SGHRS, CDR2 YFSETQ. CDR3 length: 16 residues. With 4 bases clipped from V and 5 bases from J, the junction kept 11 bases outside the gene matches. Profiling relied on immunoSEQ multiplex PCR, and the TCRdb table lists in-frame clones only, not all of them. Seen here are 45,000 to 50,000 clones, 88% observed once, and the top ten hold approximately 4.1%. With regard to this clone: As yet, its antigen is unknown.

This chain connects TRBV5-1 to TRBJ2-5, with TRBD1 matching over 10 bases. The sequence was obtained from a man aged 80 or over with urothelial cancer. The starting material was PBMCs, obtained around atezolizumab (anti-PD-L1) treatment. The CDR3 region has the DNA TGCGCCAGCAGCCCGGGTGACAGGGGGCGCGCGGAGACCCAGTACTTC. As protein: CASSPGDRGRAETQYF.